A selection of T cell receptor beta chains follows, all from one sample in a study of OX40 agonist ivuxolimab in advanced cancers. Sequencing was performed with immunoSEQ multiplex PCR; in TCRdb, only in-frame clones are kept and a portion is missing. The sample holds fewer than 120,000 clones, more than 70% seen once. Sequenced material: CD4+ or CD8+ T cells sorted from blood, taken in a trial of the OX40 agonist ivuxolimab. The receptors originated from an adult with an advanced solid tumor such as melanoma, head and neck, liver or kidney cancer. Each CDR3 is given with its conserved first and last residue. A D gene is named only where the DNA matches it firmly. Where a row states a size, it is once, few, many or the class of an expanded clone; other rows omit it.

>16|NA|TRBJ1-1|NA|TRBV4-3
TGCGCCAGCAGCCAAGATCTCCAGGCAGGACGAACCCGGGCTTTCTTT
CASSQDLQAGRTRAFF
>15|NA|TRBJ1-2|NA|TRBV5-5
TGTGCCAGCAGCTTGTCACTGTCTGGTCGTGATGGCTACACCTTC
CASSLSLSGRDGYTF
>11|NA|TRBJ1-1|NA|TRBV6-1
TGTGCCAGCAGGGGGGGCGCTGGAGCTTTCTTT
CASRGGAGAFF
>12|NA|TRBJ2-7|NA|TRBV5-6
TGTGCCAGCAGCTGGGCAGGGGACGAGCAGTACTTC
CASSWAGDEQYF
>15|NA|TRBJ2-2|NA|TRBV11-3
TGTGCCAGCAGCTTAGATGGCAGGCGCACCGGGGAGCTGTTTTTT
CASSLDGRRTGELFF
>12|NA|TRBJ2-1|NA|TRBV7-3
TGTGCCAGCAGCTCGGGTTCGGATGAGCAGTTCTTC
CASSSGSDEQFF
>14|NA|TRBJ1-4|NA|TRBV18
TGTGCCAGCTCACCGGGGGACAAGAATGAAAAACTGTTTTTT
CASSPGDKNEKLFF
>16|NA|TRBJ2-3|NA|TRBV5-1
TGCGCCAGCAGCTTGAATCCAGGCGGTGTGACAGATACGCAGTATTTT
CASSLNPGGVTDTQYF
>12|NA|TRBJ2-7|NA|TRBV14
TGTGCCAGCAGCCAAGTTCTGGGGGAGCAGTACTTC
CASSQVLGEQYF
>16|NA|TRBJ1-1|NA|TRBV28
TGTGCCAGCAGCCCCCCGGGCCACACACCGAACACTGAAGCTTTCTTT
CASSPPGHTPNTEAFF
>15|NA|TRBJ1-1|NA|TRBV25-1
TGTGCCAGCAGTGACGGCAGGGGTTTGAACACTGAAGCTTTCTTT
CASSDGRGLNTEAFF
>12|NA|TRBJ1-2|TRBD1|TRBV6-5
TGTGCCAGCAGCCAGGGGGACTATGGCTACACCTTC
CASSQGDYGYTF
>16|NA|TRBJ2-1|NA|TRBV7-2
TGTGCCAGCAGCTTAGGACTAGACGGGACCTACAATGAGCAGTTCTTC
CASSLGLDGTYNEQFF
>15|NA|TRBJ2-7|NA|TRBV7-9
TGTGCCAGCAGCCCCCTAGCAGGGGGGATCTACGAGCAGTACTTC
CASSPLAGGIYEQYF
>13|NA|TRBJ2-7|NA|TRBV7-2
TGTGCCAGCACCCTAGGGTGGGCCCACGAGCAGTACTTC
CASTLGWAHEQYF
>18|NA|TRBJ2-7|TRBD1|TRBV27
TGTGCCAGCAGTTTCTATCCTTTAGACAGGGGCTCTACCTACGAGCAGTACTTC
CASSFYPLDRGSTYEQYF
>14|NA|TRBJ2-2|NA|TRBV6-4
TGTGCCAGCAGGCCGGAGATGAACACCGGGGAGCTGTTTTTT
CASRPEMNTGELFF
>12|NA|TRBJ2-7|NA|TRBV6-6
TGTGCCAGCAGTTACTATCTTTCCGAGCAGTACTTC
CASSYYLSEQYF
>16|NA|TRBJ2-7|NA|TRBV5-1
TGCGCCAGCAGCTTGGGAGGGACACCCGGGGCCTACGAGCAGTACTTC
CASSLGGTPGAYEQYF
>13|once|TRBJ1-2|TRBD1|TRBV19
TGTGCCAGTAGTATAAACAGGGGCCCGGGCTACACCTTC
CASSINRGPGYTF
>11|NA|TRBJ1-4|NA|TRBV20-1
TGCAGTGCCTTCCAAGGGGAAAAACTGTTTTTT
CSAFQGEKLFF
>13|NA|TRBJ1-1|NA|TRBV7-9
TGTGCCAGCTCCGAAAGCGAGAACACTGAAGCTTTCTTT
CASSESENTEAFF
>16|NA|TRBJ1-2|TRBD1|TRBV27
TGTGCCAGCAGTGAGGCCGGACAGGGGAGTGACTATGGCTACACCTTC
CASSEAGQGSDYGYTF
>12|few|TRBJ1-6|NA|TRBV6-6
TGTGCCAGCAGGGGAGTAAATTCACCCCTCCACTTT
CASRGVNSPLHF
>12|NA|TRBJ2-5|NA|TRBV19
TGTGCCAGTAGTCACAGTCAAGAGACCCAGTACTTC
CASSHSQETQYF
>15|NA|TRBJ2-6|NA|TRBV4-1
TGCGCCAGCAGCCAACAATTCTCTGGGGCCAACGTCCTGACTTTC
CASSQQFSGANVLTF
>12|NA|TRBJ2-1|TRBD1|TRBV15
TGTGCCACCAGCCGACAGGGCAATGAGCAGTTCTTC
CATSRQGNEQFF
>18|NA|TRBJ1-4|TRBD1|TRBV19
TGTGCCAGTAGTATAGCAATCGGCGTAAGGGGGCGAGGTGAAAAACTGTTTTTT
CASSIAIGVRGRGEKLFF
>13|NA|TRBJ1-1|NA|TRBV7-9
TGTGCCAGCAGTCCCACTGAGAACACTGAAGCTTTCTTT
CASSPTENTEAFF
>13|NA|TRBJ2-4|NA|TRBV4-3
TGCGCCAGCAGCCAGGTGACAGCAAACATTCAGTACTTC
CASSQVTANIQYF
>15|once|TRBJ2-7|TRBD1|TRBV2
TGTGCCAGCAGTAACCGGGACAGGGCAATCTACGAGCAGTACTTC
CASSNRDRAIYEQYF
>15|NA|TRBJ1-2|NA|TRBV19
TGTGCCAGTAGTATCCGGGGGTCCGGCGCCCGAGGCTACACCTTC
CASSIRGSGARGYTF
>17|NA|TRBJ1-2|TRBD1|TRBV5-1
TGCGCCAGCAGCTTGCGAAGGACAGGGGATTTTAACTATGGCTACACCTTC
CASSLRRTGDFNYGYTF
>15|NA|TRBJ1-1|NA|TRBV10-3
TGTGCCATCAGCAGGTCTCAGCGGGGAGACACTGAAGCTTTCTTT
CAISRSQRGDTEAFF
>15|once|TRBJ2-7|NA|TRBV6-5
TGTGCCAGCAGTTACCGTCCCAGGGGACCCTACGAGCAGTACTTC
CASSYRPRGPYEQYF
>15|NA|TRBJ1-6|TRBD1|TRBV5-1
TGCGCCAGCAGCTTTTCCCAGGGGGCGGAATCACCCCTCCACTTT
CASSFSQGAESPLHF
>16|NA|TRBJ2-3|TRBD1|TRBV19
TGTGCCAGTAGTATAGGAGGGGGCGATAGCACAGATACGCAGTATTTT
CASSIGGGDSTDTQYF
>12|NA|TRBJ1-2|NA|TRBV7-2
TGTGCCAGCAGCTTATCGGGCTATGGCTACACCTTC
CASSLSGYGYTF
>14|NA|TRBJ2-2|NA|TRBV5-7
TGTGCCAGCAGCCCACAGGGTGAACACCGGGGAGCTGTTTTT
CASSPQGEHRGAVF